Given below is one T cell receptor (beta chain) in context. No antigen is known for it. Per the germline V gene, CDR1 is SGHAT and CDR2 is FQDESV (reference sequence). This CDR3 contains 18 residues. The ends lost 3 bases at V and 2 bases at J; junction bases unmatched: 9. None of the patients had undergone any treatment ahead of thyroid surgery. The sample is drawn from a study of metastatic and nonmetastatic thyroid tumors. Study results and limitations: A significant increase in TCR beta diversity was reportedly seen in malignant thyroid tumors relative to benign nodules, in blood and tumor.

TCRdb recomputed clones from the PCR reads via MiXCR. The profile covers around 17,000 clones, with about 24% appearing a single time and 7.5% taken by the ten largest. The genes are TRBV11-1 and TRBJ2-3, with TRBD2 identical over 12 bases. The sequence derives from a female donor with papillary thyroid cancer or a benign thyroid nodule (not recorded which). Some clones in this sample may be carry-over from other donors' samples. The source material was adjacent normal tissue. The CDR3 DNA sequence: TGTGCCAGCAGCTTTTCTGGGACTAGCGGGCCCTACACAGATACGCAGTATTTT. It translates to CASSFSGTSGPYTDTQYF.